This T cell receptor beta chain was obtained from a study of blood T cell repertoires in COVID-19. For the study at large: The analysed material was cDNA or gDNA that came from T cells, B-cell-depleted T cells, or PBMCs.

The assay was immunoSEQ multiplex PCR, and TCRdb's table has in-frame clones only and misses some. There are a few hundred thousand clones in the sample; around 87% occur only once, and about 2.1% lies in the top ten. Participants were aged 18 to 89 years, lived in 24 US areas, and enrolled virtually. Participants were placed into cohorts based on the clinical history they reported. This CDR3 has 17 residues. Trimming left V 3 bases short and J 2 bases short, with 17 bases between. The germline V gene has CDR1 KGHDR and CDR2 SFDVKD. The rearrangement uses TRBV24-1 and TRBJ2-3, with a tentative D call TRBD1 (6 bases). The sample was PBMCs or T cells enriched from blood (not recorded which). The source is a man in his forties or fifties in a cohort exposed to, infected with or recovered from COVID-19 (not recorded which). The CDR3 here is CATSDNTGLPDTDTQYF. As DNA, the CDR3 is TGTGCCACCAGTGATAATACAGGGCTCCCGGACACAGATACGCAGTATTTT.